Below are 13 T cell receptor beta chains sequenced from a single sample in a study of blood T cell repertoires in COVID-19. The protocol was immunoSEQ multiplex PCR, while the TCRdb copy is restricted to in-frame clones and leaves out a portion. Among about 170,000 clones listed, 70% to 85% were seen once. Sequences were obtained from PBMCs or T cells enriched from blood (not recorded which). These receptors were taken from a woman in her seventies in a cohort exposed to, infected with or recovered from COVID-19 (not recorded which).

The V gene is TRBV9, the J gene TRBJ2-5, with 10 bases that match TRBD2. Trimming cost V 3 bases and J 5 bases; bases outside gene matches: 4. CDR3 length equals 14 residues. Per the germline V gene, CDR1 is SGDLS and CDR2 is YYNGEE. This chain's CDR3 is CASSGGLAWETQYF. In DNA form, the CDR3 reads TGTGCCAGCAGCGGGGGACTAGCGTGGGAGACCCAGTACTTC.

CDR3 loop: CASSLGQGHYGYTF. CDR3 sequence (DNA): TGTGCCAGCAGCTTGGGACAGGGCCACTATGGCTACACCTTC. The chain combines TRBV7-2 with TRBJ1-2; 9 bases match TRBD1. The trim removed 3 bases at V and 3 bases at J, leaving 2 bases unmatched. Germline V gene data show CDR1 as SGHTA and CDR2 as FQGNSA. The CDR3 contains 14 residues.

The chain joins TRBV28 to TRBJ2-7, with TRBD2 as a possible D gene (6 bases). CDR1 is MDHEN and CDR2 is SYDVKM in the germline V gene. With 6 bases removed from V and 10 bases from J, the gap between germline ends came to 19 bases. This CDR3 is built from 13 residues. The CDR3 coding sequence is TGTGCCAGCAGACTAGGGGCGGGAAAATATCAGTACTTC. Its protein product is CASRLGAGKYQYF.

The chain couples TRBV6-5 to TRBJ1-1, with a tentative D call TRBD1 (5 bases). V was pared by 0 bases and J by 6 bases, with 14 bases between. This CDR3 spans 15 amino acids. Looked up from germline, CDR1 is MNHEY and CDR2 is SVGAGI. The CDR3 DNA reads as TGTGCCAGCAGTTACTCCGGAGAGGGGAGGCCTGAAGCTTTCTTT. It translates to CASSYSGEGRPEAFF.

The J gene is TRBJ1-6, the V gene TRBV6-2 or TRBV6-3, with TRBD1 matching 7 bases. The CDR3 loop spans 16 amino acids. V was pared by 5 bases and J by 5 bases, with 9 bases of the junction left unmatched. Germline CDR1 reads MNHEY; CDR2 reads SVGEGT. CDR3 in amino acids: CASSQAPGTDNSPLHF. In DNA, the CDR3 is TGTGCCAGCAGTCAAGCCCCCGGGACAGATAATTCACCCCTCCACTTT.

The chain has TRBV28 and TRBJ1-6; D gene uncertain. This CDR3 contains 15 residues. CDR1 MDHEN and CDR2 SYDVKM come from the germline V gene. Between the trimmed V and J ends, which lost 6 bases and 6 bases, there was a span of 15 bases. CDR3 in amino acids: CASSSRYGGNSPLHF. CDR3 nucleotides: TGTGCCAGCAGCTCTCGCTATGGAGGTAATTCACCCCTCCACTTT.

The chain has TRBV2 and TRBJ2-5, with 7 nucleotides matching TRBD2. V shed 0 bases and J 7 bases; nucleotides not matched to a gene: 11. Per the germline V gene, CDR1 is SNHLY and CDR2 is FYNNEI. The CDR3 covers 16 residues. In nucleotides, the CDR3 is TGTGCCAGCAGTGAAGCATGGGCGGGAGAGGGTGCGACCCAGTACTTC. It yields the protein CASSEAWAGEGATQYF.

V and J are TRBV19 and TRBJ1-6; the D is unclear. The CDR3 covers 13 residues. Germline lookup yields CDR1 LNHDA and CDR2 SQIVND (reference sequence). The V and J ends lost 7 bases and 8 bases respectively, with 12 bases between them. The CDR3: CASTQSGYSPLHF. The CDR3 DNA is TGTGCCAGTACACAATCGGGGTATTCACCCCTCCACTTT.

This clone was picked up a small number of times. V gene TRBV28 combines with J gene TRBJ1-5; 8 bases agree with TRBD1. The ends lost 7 bases at V and 4 bases at J; junction bases unmatched: 12. Per germline, CDR1 MDHEN and CDR2 SYDVKM. The CDR3 is 16 amino acids. For the CDR3, the DNA is TGTGCCAGCACCACTAGGGCAGGGGGCTCTAATCAGCCCCAGCATTTT. This encodes CASTTRAGGSNQPQHF.

CDR3 DNA: TGTGCCAGCTCACCACCGGGACTAGCGGGAGGAGGTAATGAGCAGTTCTTC. This translates into CASSPPGLAGGGNEQFF. The rearrangement uses TRBV18 and TRBJ2-1; 15 positions agree with TRBD2. The CDR3 has 17 residues. Trimming cost V 0 bases and J 7 bases; bases outside gene matches: 4. Germline-derived CDR1 and CDR2 are KGHSH and LQKENI. Looking up the rest from reference TRBV18 and TRBJ2-1 gives the full variable domain: NAGVMQNPRHLVRRRGQEARLRCSPMKGHSHVYWYRQLPEEGLKFMVYLQKENIIDESGMPKERFSAEFPKEGPSILRIQQVVRGDSAAYFCASSPPGLAGGGNEQFFGPGTRLTVL.

This clone was counted a few times. V is TRBV19 and J is TRBJ1-5; 7 bases map to TRBD1. After removal of 1 base from V and 1 base from J, the junction contained 1 base not matched to a gene. From germline, CDR1 is LNHDA and CDR2 SQIVND (reference sequence). The CDR3 totals 15 residues. CDR3 DNA: TGTGCCAGTAGTATAGGACAGGGAAGCAATCAGCCCCAGCATTTT. Its protein is CASSIGQGSNQPQHF.

The chain links TRBV5-1 to TRBJ2-5; D possibly uses TRBD1 or TRBD2 (5 bases each). CDR3 length: 12 residues. CDR1 is SGHRS, CDR2 YFSETQ, per germline. V was pared by 4 bases and J by 5 bases, with 9 bases between. CDR3 in amino acids: CASSLGEETQYF. The CDR3 coding sequence is TGCGCCAGCAGCCTGGGGGAGGAGACCCAGTACTTC.

This rearrangement joins TRBV19 to TRBJ1-5, with D perhaps TRBD1 (5 bases). The V end lost 1 base, the J end lost 7 bases, and 14 bases lay between the germline ends. CDR3 length: 15 residues. CDR1 LNHDA and CDR2 SQIVND come from the germline V gene (reference sequence). The CDR3 sequence: CASSIVAGLGQPQHF. CDR3 DNA: TGTGCCAGTAGTATAGTTGCGGGGCTTGGCCAGCCCCAGCATTTT.